This T cell receptor beta chain was recorded in a study of cytomegalovirus exposure and HLA in healthy donors. Study-level background: About 79 million unique TCRs from HLA-typed donors were held in an early data release.

Germline lookup yields CDR1 SGHRS and CDR2 YFSETQ. The CDR3 is 17 amino acids. Trimming removed 2 bases from V and 5 bases from J; junction bases left unmatched: 12. Points on this clone: The antigen is undetermined.

Amplification used 60 Vbeta primers and 13 Jbeta primers. TCRdb's copy holds only in-frame clones and misses some; the assay was immunoSEQ multiplex PCR. This table holds 95,000 to 150,000 clones, approximately 78% found once. Study-wide results and caveats: A later analysis, which compared TCR beta chains of equal frequency, found the HLA-associated ones more clonally expanded. By a later analysis, the bulk of CMV-associated TCR beta chains appeared HLA-restricted.

The origin of this receptor is a woman in her thirties or forties in good health and CMV-seropositive. The sequenced material came from PBMCs. The chain employs TRBV5-1 and TRBJ2-4; 8 positions agree with TRBD2. CDR3 residues: CASSFRGGTLTQNIQYF. The CDR3 DNA reads as TGCGCCAGCAGCTTTCGGGGGGGAACCTTAACGCAAAACATTCAGTACTTC.